The next 13 T cell receptor beta chains were all read from a single sample in a study of cytomegalovirus exposure and HLA in healthy donors. Researchers ran the PCR with 60 Vbeta and 13 Jbeta primers. Only in-frame clones appear in the TCRdb table, and some are missing; sequencing was by immunoSEQ multiplex PCR. The repertoire consists of some 180,000 clones, with 75% to 85% occurring once and the leading ten covering roughly 3.7%. Sequenced input: PBMCs. The receptor set was obtained from an older woman in good health and CMV-seropositive.

The V call is TRBV14, the J call TRBJ2-3; D possibly corresponds to TRBD2 (5 bases). CDR3 length: 17 amino acids. V shed 4 bases and J shed 7 bases, with 24 bases lying between them. Germline loops: CDR1 SGHDN, CDR2 FVKESK. The CDR3 DNA follows: TGTGCCAGCAGCCCAAGCCATGCGGGCAGGACTTTCAATACGCAGTATTTT. Amino acids: CASSPSHAGRTFNTQYF.

The chain recombines TRBV19 with TRBJ1-1; TRBD1 might be the D (5 bases). This CDR3 has 13 residues. The germline gives CDR1 LNHDA, CDR2 SQIVND (reference sequence). V lost 6 bases, J lost 1 base, and 9 bases lay in between. CDR3 sequence: CASSPGKNTEAFF. The CDR3 DNA follows: TGTGCCAGTAGCCCAGGGAAGAACACTGAAGCTTTCTTT. Using reference TRBV19 and TRBJ1-1 for the parts outside the CDR3, the full variable domain is DGGITQSPKYLFRKEGQNVTLSCEQNLNHDAMYWYRQDPGQGLRLIYYSQIVNDFQKGDIAEGYSVSREKKESFPLTVTSAQKNPTAFYLCASSPGKNTEAFFGQGTRLTVV.

This chain links TRBV29-1 with TRBJ2-7; a weak D match, TRBD1 (6 bases). From germline, CDR1 is SQVTM and CDR2 ANQGSEA. This CDR3 region has 13 residues. The ends were cut back, 7 bases at V and 1 base at J, with 14 bases in the middle. The CDR3 bases are TGCAGCGCTAAAGGACAGTTTTCCTACGAGCAGTACTTC. Translated: CSAKGQFSYEQYF.

The chain uses TRBV9 and TRBJ1-5; the D gene is possibly TRBD1 (6 bases). Germline CDR1 and CDR2: SGDLS and YYNGEE. V gave up 3 bases and J gave up 5 bases, with 12 bases separating them. The CDR3 contains 14 residues. CDR3 in DNA: TGTGCCAGCAGCGCACAGGGAGGGTATCAGCCCCAGCATTTT. Translating gives CASSAQGGYQPQHF.

V gene TRBV9 combines with J gene TRBJ2-5; perhaps TRBD1 as D (5 bases). The germline V gene has CDR1 SGDLS and CDR2 YYNGEE. CDR3 size: 15 residues. The V end lost 0 bases, the J end lost 5 bases, and 14 bases lay between the germline ends. The CDR3 region is CASSVEGWARETQYF. CDR3 bases: TGTGCCAGCAGCGTAGAGGGGTGGGCTCGGGAGACCCAGTACTTC.

V usage is TRBV7-3 and J usage is TRBJ1-1, with TRBD1 as a possible D gene (6 bases). With 5 bases removed from V and 8 bases from J, the gap between germline ends came to 15 bases. The germline CDR1 and CDR2 sequences are SGHTA and FQGTGA. This CDR3 has 13 residues. The CDR3 coding sequence is TGTGCCAGCAGCCCCCACAGGGACCGCGAAGCTTTCTTT. Translating it yields CASSPHRDREAFF. The whole variable domain, remainder taken from reference TRBV7-3 and TRBJ1-1, is GAGVSQTPSNKVTEKGKYVELRCDPISGHTALYWYRQSLGQGPEFLIYFQGTGAADDSGLPNDRFFAVRPEGSVSTLKIQRTERGDSAVYLCASSPHRDREAFFGQGTRLTVV.

This sequence joins TRBV28 and TRBJ1-5, with 8 bases identical to TRBD1. The CDR3 has 16 residues. Germline CDR1 is MDHEN and CDR2 is SYDVKM. J gave up 2 bases and V 4 bases, and 7 bases lay outside the gene matches. The CDR3 spells CASSSGGRGGNQPQHF. CDR3 DNA: TGTGCCAGCAGTTCAGGGGGCAGGGGAGGCAATCAGCCCCAGCATTTT.

Notes on this clone: The DNA is omitted, as the CDR3 cannot be located on it reliably, and the CDR3 follows TCRdb's listing. V and J are TRBV21-1 and TRBJ2-1; the table's D call TRBD2 went unverified against the DNA. TRBV21-1 is an annotated pseudogene. The CDR3 is 20 amino acids in total, end residues counted. CDR3 sequence: CASSKEVELAGVGLGNEQFF.

V is TRBV5-1 and J is TRBJ1-1; D call uncertain. The V gene's germline CDR1 is SGHRS and CDR2 YFSETQ. V lost 0 bases and J 1 base, leaving 7 bases between the germline ends. CDR3 length: 14 amino acids. The CDR3 sequence: CASSLGSGNTEAFF. CDR3 DNA sequence: TGCGCCAGCAGCTTGGGCAGCGGGAACACTGAAGCTTTCTTT.

The genes are TRBV4-1 and TRBJ2-1; 7 bases fit TRBD1. CDR3 length equals 14 residues. J lost 8 bases, V lost 3 bases, and 7 bases had no gene match. Germline assignment: CDR1 MGHRA and CDR2 YSYEKL. As DNA, the CDR3 is TGCGCCAGCAGCCATAACAGGGGTATTGATGAGCAGTTCTTC. As protein: CASSHNRGIDEQFF.

The rearrangement uses TRBV2 and TRBJ1-4; D is possibly TRBD1 (6 bases). Germline CDR1 and CDR2: SNHLY and FYNNEI. Trimming pared 10 bases from V and 3 bases from J, leaving 18 bases between. The CDR3 extends over 15 amino acids. The CDR3 loop reads CANRPGKGANEKLFF. The CDR3 DNA is TGTGCCAACAGGCCAGGGAAGGGGGCTAATGAAAAACTGTTTTTT.

This chain links TRBV10-3 with TRBJ1-4; possible D gene TRBD1, 5 bases. The CDR3 consists of 16 residues. Germline loops: CDR1 ENHRY, CDR2 SYGVKD. Deletions cut 2 bases from V and 7 bases from J, with 17 bases between. Here the CDR3 reads CAISEAQTAVGEKLFF. CDR3 coding DNA: TGTGCCATCAGTGAGGCCCAGACAGCCGTGGGTGAAAAACTGTTTTTT.

CDR3 protein: CASSLGGAYGYTF. The CDR3 DNA sequence: TGTGCCAGCAGTTTAGGAGGGGCCTATGGCTACACCTTC. The rearrangement links TRBV27 to TRBJ1-2; possible D gene TRBD1, 5 bases. V was trimmed by 2 bases and J by 4 bases, leaving 8 bases between them. The CDR3 is 13 amino acids. CDR1 is MNHEY, CDR2 SMNVEV, per germline (reference sequence).